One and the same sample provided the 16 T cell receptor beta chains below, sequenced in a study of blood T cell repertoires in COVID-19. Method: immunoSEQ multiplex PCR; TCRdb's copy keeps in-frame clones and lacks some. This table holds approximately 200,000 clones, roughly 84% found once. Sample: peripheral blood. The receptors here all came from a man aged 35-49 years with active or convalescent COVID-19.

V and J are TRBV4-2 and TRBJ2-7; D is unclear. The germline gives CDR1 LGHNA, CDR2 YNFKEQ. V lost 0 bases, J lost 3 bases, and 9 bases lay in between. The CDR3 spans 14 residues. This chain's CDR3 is CASSQERLNYEQYF. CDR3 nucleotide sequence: TGTGCCAGCAGCCAAGAGAGGCTCAACTACGAGCAGTACTTC.

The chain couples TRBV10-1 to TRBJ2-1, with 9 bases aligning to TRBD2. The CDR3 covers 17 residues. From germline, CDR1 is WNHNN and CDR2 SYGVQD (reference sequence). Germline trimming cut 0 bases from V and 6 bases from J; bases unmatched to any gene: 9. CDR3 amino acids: CASSESARTSVGNEQFF. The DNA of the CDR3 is TGCGCCAGCAGTGAGTCGGCCCGGACTAGCGTAGGCAATGAGCAGTTCTTC.

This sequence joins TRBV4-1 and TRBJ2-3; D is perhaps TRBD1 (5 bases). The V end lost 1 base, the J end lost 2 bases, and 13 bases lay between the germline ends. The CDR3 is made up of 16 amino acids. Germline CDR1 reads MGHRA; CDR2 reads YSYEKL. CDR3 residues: CASSQVGAGNTDTQYF. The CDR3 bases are TGCGCCAGCAGCCAAGTTGGGGCAGGGAACACAGATACGCAGTATTTT.

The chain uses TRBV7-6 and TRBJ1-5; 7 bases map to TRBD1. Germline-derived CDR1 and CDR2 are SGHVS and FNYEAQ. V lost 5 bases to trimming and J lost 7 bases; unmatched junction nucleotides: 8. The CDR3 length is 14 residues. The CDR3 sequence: CASSPDRANQPQHF. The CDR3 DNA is TGTGCCAGCAGCCCTGACAGGGCGAACCAGCCCCAGCATTTT.

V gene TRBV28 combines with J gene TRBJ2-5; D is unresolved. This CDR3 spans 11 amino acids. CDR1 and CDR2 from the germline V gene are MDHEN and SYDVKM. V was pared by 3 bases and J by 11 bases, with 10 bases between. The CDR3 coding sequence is TGTGCCAGCAGTTTTGGAGAGTTGCAGTACTTC. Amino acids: CASSFGELQYF.

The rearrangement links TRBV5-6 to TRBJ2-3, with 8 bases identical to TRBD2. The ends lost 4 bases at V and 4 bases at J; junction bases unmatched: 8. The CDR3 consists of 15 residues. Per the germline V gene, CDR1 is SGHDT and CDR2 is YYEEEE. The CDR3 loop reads CASSGTRTSPDTQYF. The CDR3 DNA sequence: TGTGCCAGCAGCGGGACGCGGACTAGCCCAGATACGCAGTATTTT.

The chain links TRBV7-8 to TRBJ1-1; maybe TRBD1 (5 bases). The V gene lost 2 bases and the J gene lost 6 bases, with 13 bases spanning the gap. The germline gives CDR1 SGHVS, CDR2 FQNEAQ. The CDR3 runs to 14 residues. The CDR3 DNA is TGTGCCAGCAGCTTAATTAGGGGATCCGCTGAAGCTTTCTTT. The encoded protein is CASSLIRGSAEAFF. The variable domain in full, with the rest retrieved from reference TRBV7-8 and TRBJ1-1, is GAGVSQSPRYKVAKRGQDVALRCDPISGHVSLFWYQQALGQGPEFLTYFQNEAQLDKSGLPSDRFFAERPEGSVSTLKIQRTQQEDSAVYLCASSLIRGSAEAFFGQGTRLTVV.

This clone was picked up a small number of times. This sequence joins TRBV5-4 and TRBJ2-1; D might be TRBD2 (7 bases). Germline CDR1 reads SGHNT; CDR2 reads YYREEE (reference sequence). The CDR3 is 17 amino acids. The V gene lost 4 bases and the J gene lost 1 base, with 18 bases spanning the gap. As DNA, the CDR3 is TGTGCCAGCAGCCTGGACAGTGGGGGGGCTTCCTACAATGAGCAGTTCTTC. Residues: CASSLDSGGASYNEQFF.

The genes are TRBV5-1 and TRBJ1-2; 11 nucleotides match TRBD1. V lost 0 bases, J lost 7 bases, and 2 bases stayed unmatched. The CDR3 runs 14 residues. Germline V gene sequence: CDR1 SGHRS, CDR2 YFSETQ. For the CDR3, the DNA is TGCGCCAGCAGCTTGGAGGGACAGGGGGGTGGCTACACCTTC. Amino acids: CASSLEGQGGGYTF. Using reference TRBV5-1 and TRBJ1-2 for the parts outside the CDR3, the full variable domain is KAGVTQTPRYLIKTRGQQVTLSCSPISGHRSVSWYQQTPGQGLQFLFEYFSETQRNKGNFPGRFSGRQFSNSRSEMNVSTLELGDSALYLCASSLEGQGGGYTFGSGTRLTVV.

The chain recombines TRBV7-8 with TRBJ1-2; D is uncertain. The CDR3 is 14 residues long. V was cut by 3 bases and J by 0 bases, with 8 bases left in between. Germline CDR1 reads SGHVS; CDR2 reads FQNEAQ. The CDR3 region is CASSLGRSNYGYTF. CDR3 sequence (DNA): TGTGCCAGCAGCTTGGGCAGGTCTAACTATGGCTACACCTTC.

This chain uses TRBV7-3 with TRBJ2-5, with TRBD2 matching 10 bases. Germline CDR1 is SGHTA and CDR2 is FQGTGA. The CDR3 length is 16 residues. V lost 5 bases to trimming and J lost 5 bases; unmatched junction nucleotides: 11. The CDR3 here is CASSPRGTSAWETQYF. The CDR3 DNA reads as TGTGCCAGCAGCCCAAGGGGGACTAGCGCCTGGGAGACCCAGTACTTC.

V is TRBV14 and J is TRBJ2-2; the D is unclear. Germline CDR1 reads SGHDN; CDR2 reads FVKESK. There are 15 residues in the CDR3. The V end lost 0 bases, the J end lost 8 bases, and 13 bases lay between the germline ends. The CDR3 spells CASSQDLVRRGELFF. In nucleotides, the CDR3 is TGTGCCAGCAGCCAAGATCTCGTGAGGAGAGGGGAGCTGTTTTTT.

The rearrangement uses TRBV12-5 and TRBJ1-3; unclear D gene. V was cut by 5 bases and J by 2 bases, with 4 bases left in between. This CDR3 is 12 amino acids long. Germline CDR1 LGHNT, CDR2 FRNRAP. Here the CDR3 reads CASGPAGNTIYF. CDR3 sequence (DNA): TGTGCTAGTGGTCCCGCTGGAAACACCATATATTTT.

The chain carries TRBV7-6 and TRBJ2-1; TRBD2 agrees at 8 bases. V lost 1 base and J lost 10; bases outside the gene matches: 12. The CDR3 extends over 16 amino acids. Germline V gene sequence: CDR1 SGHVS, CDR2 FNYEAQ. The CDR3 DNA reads TGTGCCAGCAGCTTAGAGCCCCTAGCGGGCGGGCAGGAGCAGTTCTTC. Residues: CASSLEPLAGGQEQFF.

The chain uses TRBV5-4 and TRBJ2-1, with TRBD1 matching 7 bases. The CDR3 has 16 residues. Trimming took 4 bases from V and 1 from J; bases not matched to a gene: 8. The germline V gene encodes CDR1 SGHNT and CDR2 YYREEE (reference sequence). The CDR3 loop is CASSLRYRGSYNEQFF. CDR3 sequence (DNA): TGTGCCAGCAGCCTCAGATACAGGGGTTCCTACAATGAGCAGTTCTTC.

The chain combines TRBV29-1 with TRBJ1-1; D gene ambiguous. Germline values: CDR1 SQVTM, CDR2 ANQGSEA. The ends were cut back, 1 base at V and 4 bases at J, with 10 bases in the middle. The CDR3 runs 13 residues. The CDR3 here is CSVEAVEGTEAFF. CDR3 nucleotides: TGCAGCGTTGAAGCGGTGGAGGGCACTGAAGCTTTCTTT.